The 14 T cell receptor beta chains below all came from one sample that was sequenced in a study of immune heterogeneity within non-small cell lung tumors. TCR beta CDR3 was amplified by multiplex PCR using 32 V and 13 J primers. TCRdb fed the multiplex PCR reads into MiXCR, producing one record per CDR3 protein. The top ten clones hold 3% to 4.5% of a sample with approximately 31,000 distinct CDR3 sequences, 25% to 30% of them seen once. The authors used roughly 650 ng of bulk tumor genomic DNA per sample as template. Several biopsies were collected from each primary tumor during surgery. They were spaced as far apart as possible within the tumor mass. Patients underwent curative surgery for non-small cell lung cancer (untreated and newly diagnosed). The sample taken for sequencing was lung tumor tissue. The receptors were sampled from a man aged 40-50 years with non-small cell lung cancer.

In regard to this clonotype: A read error may be the cause here, since a much bigger clone is one base away. The chain combines TRBV20-1 with TRBJ1-5; D unclear. Germline CDR1 and CDR2: DFQATT and SNEGSKA (reference sequence). Trimming pared 6 bases from V and 6 bases from J, leaving 15 bases between. The CDR3 sequence is 13 residues long. The CDR3 coding sequence is TGCAGTGCCCCCCGAGGTAGGTGTCAGCCCCAGCATTTT. Translating it yields CSAPRGRCQPQHF.

As for this clonotype: A junction boundary mismatches the germline segment, possibly from a read error. The chain uses TRBV29-1 and TRBJ2-3, with 15 bases that match TRBD2. The CDR3 spans 16 residues. The germline V gene has CDR1 SQVTM and CDR2 ANQGSEA. The CDR3 loop reads CIVERGLAGGEDTQYF. CDR3 nucleotides: TGTATCGTTGAACGTGGACTAGCGGGAGGGGAAGATACGCAGTATTTT.

The table lists this clonotype with many counts. V and J are TRBV6-5 and TRBJ1-6; D perhaps matches TRBD1 (5 bases). V gave up 2 bases and J gave up 9 bases, with 20 bases separating them. The CDR3 contains 17 residues. Per germline, CDR1 MNHEY and CDR2 SVGAGI. The CDR3 loop is CASSYGEPGFVGSPLHF. The CDR3 DNA sequence: TGTGCCAGCAGTTACGGGGAACCAGGGTTTGTAGGTTCACCCCTCCACTTT.

In regard to this clonotype: Possible read error: a much larger clone is one base away. V usage is TRBV7-2 and J usage is TRBJ1-5; no clear D gene. CDR1 and CDR2 from the germline V gene are SGHTA and FQGNSA. This CDR3 has 14 residues. The CDR3 here is CAGSLGSQVQPQHF. Here the CDR3 DNA reads TGTGCCGGCAGCTTAGGCAGCCAGGTCCAGCCCCAGCATTTT.

To note about this clonotype: The junction and the germline gene differ at one end; a read error may be behind it. V gene TRBV6-5 combines with J gene TRBJ1-2; D remains unclear. Germline CDR1 is MNHEY and CDR2 is SVGAGI. This CDR3 has 14 residues. This chain's CDR3 is CAISYSQEANGYTF. The CDR3 nucleotides are TGTGCCATCAGTTACTCTCAGGAGGCCAATGGCTACACCTTC.

Comments on this clonotype: Possible read error: a much larger clone is one base away. The V call is TRBV7-2, the J call TRBJ1-5; D gene ambiguous. Trimming took off 6 bases at V and 7 bases at J, with 10 bases between the two ends. The CDR3 runs to 12 residues. Germline V gives CDR1 SGHTA, CDR2 FQGNSA. In DNA form, the CDR3 reads TGTGCCAGCAGGCGTCTCGGCCAGCCCCAGCATTTT. Amino acid sequence: CASRRLGQPQHF.

The V gene is TRBV11-1, the J gene TRBJ1-1, with D unresolved. CDR1 is SGHAT, CDR2 FQDESV, per germline (reference sequence). CDR3 length: 13 amino acids. V lost 0 bases and J lost 6, with 8 bases in between. The CDR3 DNA reads as TGTGCCAGCAGCTTAGCGCGGGTGGCTGAAGCTTTCTTT. It is translated as CASSLARVAEAFF.

This clonotype was recorded at least ten times. The chain carries TRBV12-3 or TRBV12-4 and TRBJ1-1, with a tentative D call TRBD1 (5 bases). The CDR3 spans 13 residues. The V end was cut by 3 bases, the J end by 7 bases, with 12 bases between. The CDR3 DNA reads TGTGCCAGCAGTTTTGGGACCGACCTTGAAGCTTTCTTT. Translation: CASSFGTDLEAFF.

This clonotype was observed a few times. V and J are TRBV20-1 and TRBJ1-1; 8 positions agree with TRBD1. This CDR3 has 14 amino acids. Germline V CDR1 and CDR2: DFQATT, SNEGSKA (reference sequence). Trimming cost V 6 bases and J 4 bases; bases outside gene matches: 10. The CDR3 DNA follows: TGCAGTGCCAAAAGTCAGGGGGCAATCACTGAAGCTTTCTTT. It specifies CSAKSQGAITEAFF.

This clonotype was detected ten times or more. The chain couples TRBV6-1 to TRBJ1-3; D is unresolved. Trimming took 7 bases from V and 4 from J, leaving 11 bases between them. The CDR3 runs to 13 residues. Germline-derived CDR1 and CDR2 are MNHNS and SASEGT. CDR3 DNA sequence: TGTGCCAGCATCTTTGGAACCGGAAACACCATATATTTT. As protein: CASIFGTGNTIYF.

This clonotype came up many times. The V gene is TRBV24-1, the J gene TRBJ1-2; D not resolved. V lost 3 bases and J 3 bases, leaving 10 bases between the germline ends. The V gene's germline CDR1 is KGHDR and CDR2 SFDVKD. This CDR3 is 14 amino acids long. CDR3 protein: CATSDKSGYYGYTF. As DNA, the CDR3 is TGTGCCACCAGTGATAAATCGGGGTACTATGGCTACACCTTC.

This rearrangement joins TRBV30 to TRBJ2-1; 11 bases are shared with TRBD1. Germline CDR1 reads GTSNPN; CDR2 reads SVGIG (reference sequence). The CDR3 runs to 14 residues. V was clipped by 3 bases and J by 3 bases; unmatched bases: 1. The CDR3, as DNA: TGTGCCTGGAGGGGACAGGGGGGCTACAATGAGCAGTTCTTC. Residues: CAWRGQGGYNEQFF.

A word on this clonotype: One end of the junction is discordant with germline, which a read error may explain. The chain links TRBV7-3 to TRBJ2-1; TRBD2 matches 9 bases. CDR3 length: 16 amino acids. From germline, CDR1 is SGHTA and CDR2 FQGTGA. The CDR3 here is CASTLTSGFSYNEQFF. In nucleotides, the CDR3 is TGTGCCAGCACCTTAACTAGCGGGTTCTCCTACAATGAGCAGTTCTTC. Drawing the rest from reference TRBV7-3 and TRBJ2-1, the complete variable domain is GAGVSQTPSNKVTEKGKYVELRCDPISGHTALYWYRQSLGQGPEFLIYFQGTGAADDSGLPNDRFFAVRPEGSVSTLKIQRTERGDSAVYLCASTLTSGFSYNEQFFGPGTRLTVL.

This clonotype was counted only a few times. With a much larger clone just one base away, this may be a read error. This chain uses TRBV11-1 with TRBJ2-7; 7 positions agree with TRBD2. The CDR3 consists of 15 residues. V shed 6 bases, J shed 5 bases, and the junction held 13 bases outside the gene matches. Germline assignment: CDR1 SGHAT and CDR2 FQDESV (reference sequence). As DNA, the CDR3 is TGTGCCAGCAGAATAGCCCCGGGAGGCGCCCACGAGCAGTACTTC. Translating gives CASRIAPGGAHEQYF.